A selection of T cell receptor beta chains follows, all from one sample in a study of identical twins. Via MiXCR, TCRdb re-called the 5' RACE reads, giving one row per CDR3 protein. The sample has around 370,000 distinct CDR3 sequences, roughly 10% seen once. Sequenced material: naive T cells sorted from blood. These receptors came from a woman aged 50 to 60 in good health. Both conserved end residues are part of each CDR3. The order of the fields is D gene, V gene, clone size, J gene, CDR3 DNA, CDR3 protein. D genes are given only for firm matches. Size values are once, few and many counts, or a class for expanded clones, and some rows have none.

d_call: NA; v_call: TRBV20-1; clone_size: few; j_call: TRBJ2-3; cdr3_nt: TGCAGTGCTAGACTTTGGTCAATTTCTAGCACAGATACGCAGTATTTT; cdr3_aa: CSARLWSISSTDTQYF
d_call: NA; v_call: TRBV5-1; clone_size: many; j_call: TRBJ2-7; cdr3_nt: TGCGCCAGCAGCTCGGGGGATCGGGACGAGCAGTACTTC; cdr3_aa: CASSSGDRDEQYF
d_call: NA; v_call: TRBV5-1; clone_size: many; j_call: TRBJ2-3; cdr3_nt: TGCGCCAGCAGCTTGCCCACCACAGATACGCAGTATTTT; cdr3_aa: CASSLPTTDTQYF
d_call: NA; v_call: TRBV30; clone_size: many; j_call: TRBJ1-1; cdr3_nt: TGTGCCTGGAGTGTTCAGTTGAACACTGAAGCTTTCTTT; cdr3_aa: CAWSVQLNTEAFF
d_call: NA; v_call: TRBV6-2/TRBV6-3; clone_size: few; j_call: TRBJ1-2; cdr3_nt: TGTGCCAGCCTCGGCTACGGGACAATCGTAGGAGACTTC; cdr3_aa: CASLGYGTIVGDF
d_call: NA; v_call: TRBV29-1; clone_size: NA; j_call: TRBJ2-1; cdr3_nt: TGCAGCGTTGAATGGGACGGCTACAATGAGCAGTTCTTC; cdr3_aa: CSVEWDGYNEQFF
d_call: NA; v_call: TRBV24-1; clone_size: NA; j_call: TRBJ2-1; cdr3_nt: TGTGCCACCAGTGATTTCGCAGCCGTCAATGAGCAGTTCTTC; cdr3_aa: CATSDFAAVNEQFF
d_call: NA; v_call: TRBV24-1; clone_size: NA; j_call: TRBJ2-6; cdr3_nt: TGTGCCACCAGTGATCCGGGACAACCCAACGTCCTGACTTTC; cdr3_aa: CATSDPGQPNVLTF
d_call: TRBD2; v_call: TRBV6-4; clone_size: few; j_call: TRBJ2-1; cdr3_nt: TGTGCCAGCAGTGACTTAAGACTAGCCCTCAGAAACAATGAGCAGTTCTTC; cdr3_aa: CASSDLRLALRNNEQFF
d_call: NA; v_call: TRBV4-2; clone_size: NA; j_call: TRBJ1-1; cdr3_nt: TGTGCCAGCAGCCAAGTGAGGTGGGGACGGGTGTTGAACACTGAAGCTTTCTTT; cdr3_aa: CASSQVRWGRVLNTEAFF
d_call: NA; v_call: TRBV21-1; clone_size: few; j_call: TRBJ2-7; cdr3_nt: TGTGCCAGCACCCAAACCGGGGAGCAGTACTTC; cdr3_aa: CASTQTGEQYF
d_call: NA; v_call: TRBV5-1; clone_size: few; j_call: TRBJ2-2; cdr3_nt: TGCGCCAGCAGCTTTACCGACAGGAACACCGGGGAGCTGTTTTTT; cdr3_aa: CASSFTDRNTGELFF
d_call: NA; v_call: TRBV20-1; clone_size: many; j_call: TRBJ2-1; cdr3_nt: TGCAGTGCTAGAGATGGGGCCAAAAAGCAGTTCTTC; cdr3_aa: CSARDGAKKQFF
d_call: TRBD2; v_call: TRBV25-1; clone_size: many; j_call: TRBJ2-1; cdr3_nt: TGTGCCAGCAGTGAAAGGGGGCTAGCGGGAGGGCCTAAGGATGAGCAGTTCTTC; cdr3_aa: CASSERGLAGGPKDEQFF
d_call: NA; v_call: TRBV20-1; clone_size: NA; j_call: TRBJ2-4; cdr3_nt: TGCAGTGCGACAACCTTAGCCAAAAACATTCAGTACTTC; cdr3_aa: CSATTLAKNIQYF
d_call: TRBD1; v_call: TRBV5-1; clone_size: many; j_call: TRBJ2-3; cdr3_nt: TGCGCCAGCCGACAGGGTGATACGCAGTATTTT; cdr3_aa: CASRQGDTQYF
d_call: NA; v_call: TRBV2; clone_size: many; j_call: TRBJ1-1; cdr3_nt: TGTGCCAGCAGCGCGGGACACCCGAACACTGAAGCTTTCTTT; cdr3_aa: CASSAGHPNTEAFF
d_call: TRBD1; v_call: TRBV3-1; clone_size: few; j_call: TRBJ2-6; cdr3_nt: TGTGCCAGCAGACTTACAGGGGCTGGGGCCAACGTCCTGACTTTC; cdr3_aa: CASRLTGAGANVLTF
d_call: TRBD2; v_call: TRBV20-1; clone_size: few; j_call: TRBJ2-2; cdr3_nt: TGCAGTGCCAGCCCTCTCCGCTTTAGCGGGGTCCATCCCGGGGAGCTGTTTTTT; cdr3_aa: CSASPLRFSGVHPGELFF
d_call: NA; v_call: TRBV6-6; clone_size: many; j_call: TRBJ1-5; cdr3_nt: TGTGCCAGCAGCCAGGGAAATCAGCCCCAGCATTTT; cdr3_aa: CASSQGNQPQHF
d_call: NA; v_call: TRBV20-1; clone_size: few; j_call: TRBJ1-1; cdr3_nt: TGCAGTGCTAGAGATCGAAGGAGGAACACTGAAGCTTTCTTT; cdr3_aa: CSARDRRRNTEAFF
d_call: NA; v_call: TRBV23-1; clone_size: once; j_call: TRBJ2-1; cdr3_nt: TGCGCCAGCAGGCCAACCGGGATTGGCGATCTCCTCTTC; cdr3_aa: CASRPTGIGDLLF
d_call: NA; v_call: TRBV29-1; clone_size: few; j_call: TRBJ2-3; cdr3_nt: TGCAGCGTTGACGGAACCAATGGGGCAGGGACAGATACGCAGTATTTT; cdr3_aa: CSVDGTNGAGTDTQYF
d_call: TRBD1; v_call: TRBV27; clone_size: NA; j_call: TRBJ1-5; cdr3_nt: TGTGCCAGCAGACCCGTACAGGGGGATCGGGACTCCAATCAGCCCCAGCATTTT; cdr3_aa: CASRPVQGDRDSNQPQHF
d_call: NA; v_call: TRBV20-1; clone_size: NA; j_call: TRBJ1-3; cdr3_nt: TGCAGTGCTAGGGGGGGTGGAAACACCATATATTTT; cdr3_aa: CSARGGGNTIYF
d_call: TRBD1; v_call: TRBV3-1; clone_size: many; j_call: TRBJ2-2; cdr3_nt: TGTGCCAGCAGAAACGACAGGGGAAAGACCGGGGAGCTGTTTTTT; cdr3_aa: CASRNDRGKTGELFF
d_call: TRBD1; v_call: TRBV12-3/TRBV12-4; clone_size: NA; j_call: TRBJ1-1; cdr3_nt: TGTGCCAGAAGTTACGGGACAGCCTTTCCTGAAGCTTTCTTT; cdr3_aa: CARSYGTAFPEAFF
d_call: NA; v_call: TRBV12-3/TRBV12-4; clone_size: many; j_call: TRBJ2-3; cdr3_nt: TGTGCCAGCAGTTTTGGGGGGCTAAGCACAGATACGCAGTATTTT; cdr3_aa: CASSFGGLSTDTQYF
d_call: TRBD2; v_call: TRBV20-1; clone_size: few; j_call: TRBJ2-1; cdr3_nt: TGCAGTGCTCGCCCACCCCTAGCGGGAGTCGCCAATGAGCAGTTCTTC; cdr3_aa: CSARPPLAGVANEQFF
d_call: TRBD1; v_call: TRBV20-1; clone_size: few; j_call: TRBJ1-1; cdr3_nt: TGCAGTGCTTCCCGGGACAGGATCAACACTGAAGCTTTCTTT; cdr3_aa: CSASRDRINTEAFF
d_call: TRBD2; v_call: TRBV7-9; clone_size: few; j_call: TRBJ2-1; cdr3_nt: TGTGCCAGCAGCCCCCTCCCTAGCGGCCGGGGCAATGAGCAGTTCTTC; cdr3_aa: CASSPLPSGRGNEQFF
d_call: NA; v_call: TRBV7-9; clone_size: NA; j_call: TRBJ2-2; cdr3_nt: TGTGCCAGCAGCCCGGGGGCACTAGCCGGCGGGGAGCTGTTTTTT; cdr3_aa: CASSPGALAGGELFF
d_call: NA; v_call: TRBV7-2; clone_size: NA; j_call: TRBJ2-2; cdr3_nt: TGTGCCAGCAGCCCCCGGGGGACAGTTGCCGGGGAGCTGTTTTTT; cdr3_aa: CASSPRGTVAGELFF
d_call: TRBD1; v_call: TRBV6-5; clone_size: many; j_call: TRBJ1-1; cdr3_nt: TGTGCCAGCAGCAAAAGACAGGGAGAAGCTTTCTTT; cdr3_aa: CASSKRQGEAFF
d_call: TRBD1; v_call: TRBV28; clone_size: few; j_call: TRBJ2-2; cdr3_nt: TGTGCCAGCAGTTTCCCAGGGGGTTCCGGGGAGCTGTTTTTT; cdr3_aa: CASSFPGGSGELFF
d_call: TRBD2; v_call: TRBV6-5; clone_size: few; j_call: TRBJ2-1; cdr3_nt: TGTGCCAGCAGCCGGGCTAGCGGGAGAGAGGAGCAGTTCTTC; cdr3_aa: CASSRASGREEQFF
d_call: NA; v_call: TRBV12-3/TRBV12-4; clone_size: many; j_call: TRBJ2-3; cdr3_nt: TGTGCCAGCAGTGTACGGCGGGGTCCCACGCAGTATTTT; cdr3_aa: CASSVRRGPTQYF
d_call: TRBD1; v_call: TRBV27; clone_size: NA; j_call: TRBJ2-5; cdr3_nt: TGTGCCAGCAGCACCTGGGGCAGGGGGCTGATGGAGACCCAGTACTTC; cdr3_aa: CASSTWGRGLMETQYF
d_call: TRBD2; v_call: TRBV3-1; clone_size: NA; j_call: TRBJ2-2; cdr3_nt: TGTGCCAGCAGCCAAGCCGGGAGGCCCACCGGGGAGCTGTTTTTT; cdr3_aa: CASSQAGRPTGELFF
d_call: NA; v_call: TRBV12-3/TRBV12-4; clone_size: many; j_call: TRBJ1-1; cdr3_nt: TGTGCCAGCAGTTCCCCGGGGATTAACACTGAAGCTTTCTTT; cdr3_aa: CASSSPGINTEAFF
d_call: NA; v_call: TRBV29-1; clone_size: many; j_call: TRBJ1-1; cdr3_nt: TGCAGCGCGGGGAAAGAGTGGGGCACTGAAGCTTTCTTT; cdr3_aa: CSAGKEWGTEAFF
d_call: TRBD2; v_call: TRBV6-5; clone_size: few; j_call: TRBJ2-7; cdr3_nt: TGTGCCAGCAGCCCGGCGGCTAGCGGGAGCGAGCAGTACTTC; cdr3_aa: CASSPAASGSEQYF
d_call: NA; v_call: TRBV7-8; clone_size: NA; j_call: TRBJ1-2; cdr3_nt: TGTGCCAGCAGCTTATCGGGCCTTAACTATGGCTACACCTTC; cdr3_aa: CASSLSGLNYGYTF
d_call: NA; v_call: TRBV4-1; clone_size: NA; j_call: TRBJ2-1; cdr3_nt: TGCGCCAGCAGCCAGCGAGGGCCGGCTACATACAATGAGCAGTTCTTC; cdr3_aa: CASSQRGPATYNEQFF
d_call: TRBD2; v_call: TRBV4-1; clone_size: few; j_call: TRBJ2-2; cdr3_nt: TGCGCCAGCAGCCAGCCGGGACTAGCTGACGGGGAGCTGTTTTTT; cdr3_aa: CASSQPGLADGELFF
d_call: NA; v_call: TRBV3-1; clone_size: many; j_call: TRBJ1-5; cdr3_nt: TGTGCCAGCAGTTCAGGACAGTTGGGCAATCAGCCCCAGCATTTT; cdr3_aa: CASSSGQLGNQPQHF
d_call: TRBD2; v_call: TRBV7-9; clone_size: few; j_call: TRBJ2-3; cdr3_nt: TGTGCCACCCCACCTCCGACTAGCGTTAGCACAGATACGCAGTATTTT; cdr3_aa: CATPPPTSVSTDTQYF
d_call: NA; v_call: TRBV5-1; clone_size: many; j_call: TRBJ2-7; cdr3_nt: TGCGCCAGCAGCTTTAGCAGGGGGGCCTACGAGCAGTACTTC; cdr3_aa: CASSFSRGAYEQYF
d_call: NA; v_call: TRBV20-1; clone_size: NA; j_call: TRBJ2-5; cdr3_nt: TGCAGTGCTAGAGCCCAAGAGACCCAGTACTTC; cdr3_aa: CSARAQETQYF